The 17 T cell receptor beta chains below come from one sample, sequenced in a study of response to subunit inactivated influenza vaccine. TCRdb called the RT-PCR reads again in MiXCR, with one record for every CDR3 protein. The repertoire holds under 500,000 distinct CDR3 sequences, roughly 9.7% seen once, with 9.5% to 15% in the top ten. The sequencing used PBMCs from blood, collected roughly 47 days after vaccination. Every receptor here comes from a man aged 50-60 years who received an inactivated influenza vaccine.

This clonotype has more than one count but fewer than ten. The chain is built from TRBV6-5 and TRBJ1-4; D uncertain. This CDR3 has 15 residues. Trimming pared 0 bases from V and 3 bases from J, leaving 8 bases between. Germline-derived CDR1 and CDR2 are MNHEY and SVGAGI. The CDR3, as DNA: TGTGCCAGCAGTTACTCGGCTCGCCCTAATGAAAAACTGTTTTTT. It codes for CASSYSARPNEKLFF.

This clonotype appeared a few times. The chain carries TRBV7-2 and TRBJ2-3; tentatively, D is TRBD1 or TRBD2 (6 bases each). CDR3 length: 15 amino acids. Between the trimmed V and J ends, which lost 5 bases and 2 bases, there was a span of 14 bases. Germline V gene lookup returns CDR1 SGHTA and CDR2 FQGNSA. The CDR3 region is CASSTFWGATDTQYF. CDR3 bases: TGTGCCAGCAGCACCTTTTGGGGGGCCACAGATACGCAGTATTTT.

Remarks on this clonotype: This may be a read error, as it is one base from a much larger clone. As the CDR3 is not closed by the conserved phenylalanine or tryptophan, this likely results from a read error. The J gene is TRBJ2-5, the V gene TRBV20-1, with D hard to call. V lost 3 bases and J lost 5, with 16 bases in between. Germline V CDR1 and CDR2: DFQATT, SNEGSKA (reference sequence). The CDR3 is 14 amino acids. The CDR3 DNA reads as TGCAGTGCTAGCAGCCGGGCTCCCCTTGAGACCCAGTACTTG. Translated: CSASSRAPLETQYL.

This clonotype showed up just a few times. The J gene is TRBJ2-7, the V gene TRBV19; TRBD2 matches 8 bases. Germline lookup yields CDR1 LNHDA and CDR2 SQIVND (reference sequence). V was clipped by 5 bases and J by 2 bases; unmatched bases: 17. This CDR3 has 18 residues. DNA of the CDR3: TGTGCCAGTAGTCCAGGGGTTAGAACTAGCGGACCCCCCTACGAGCAGTACTTC. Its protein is CASSPGVRTSGPPYEQYF. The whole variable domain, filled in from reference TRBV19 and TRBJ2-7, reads DGGITQSPKYLFRKEGQNVTLSCEQNLNHDAMYWYRQDPGQGLRLIYYSQIVNDFQKGDIAEGYSVSREKKESFPLTVTSAQKNPTAFYLCASSPGVRTSGPPYEQYFGPGTRLTVT.

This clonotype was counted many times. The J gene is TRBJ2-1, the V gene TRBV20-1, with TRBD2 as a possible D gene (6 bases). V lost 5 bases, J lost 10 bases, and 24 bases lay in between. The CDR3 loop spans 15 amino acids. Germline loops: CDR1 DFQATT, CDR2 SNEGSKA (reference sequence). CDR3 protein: CSASPPGLTFGEQFF. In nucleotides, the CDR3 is TGCAGTGCTTCCCCGCCAGGACTAACCTTCGGGGAGCAGTTCTTC.

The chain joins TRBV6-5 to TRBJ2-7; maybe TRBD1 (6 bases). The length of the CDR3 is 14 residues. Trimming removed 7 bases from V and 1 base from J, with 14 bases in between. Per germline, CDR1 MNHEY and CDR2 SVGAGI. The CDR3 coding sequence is TGTGCCAGCATTAACAGGGTGATTTCCTACGAGCAGTACTTC. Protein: CASINRVISYEQYF.

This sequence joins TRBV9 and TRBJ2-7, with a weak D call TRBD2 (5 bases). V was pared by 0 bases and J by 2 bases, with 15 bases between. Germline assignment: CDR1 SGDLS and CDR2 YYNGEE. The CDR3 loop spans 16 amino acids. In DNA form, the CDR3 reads TGTGCCAGCAGCGTAGAGCCCGGGAAGCCCGCCTACGAGCAGTACTTC. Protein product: CASSVEPGKPAYEQYF.

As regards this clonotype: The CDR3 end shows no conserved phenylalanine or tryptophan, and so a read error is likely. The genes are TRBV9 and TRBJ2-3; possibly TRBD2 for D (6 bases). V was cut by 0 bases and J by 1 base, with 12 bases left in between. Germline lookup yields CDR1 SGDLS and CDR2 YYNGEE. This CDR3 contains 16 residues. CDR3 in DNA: TGTGCCAGCAGCGTAGGTGGTAGCGGCCGCACAGATACGCAGTATATT. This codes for CASSVGGSGRTDTQYI.

CDR3 sequence reads: CASMETSGRDTQYF. For the CDR3, the DNA is TGTGCCAGCATGGAGACTAGCGGGAGAGATACGCAGTATTTT. The V call is TRBV6-1, the J call TRBJ2-3; 12 bases are a match to TRBD2. This CDR3 has 14 amino acids. J gave up 5 bases and V 7 bases, and 4 bases lay outside the gene matches. Germline lookup yields CDR1 MNHNS and CDR2 SASEGT.

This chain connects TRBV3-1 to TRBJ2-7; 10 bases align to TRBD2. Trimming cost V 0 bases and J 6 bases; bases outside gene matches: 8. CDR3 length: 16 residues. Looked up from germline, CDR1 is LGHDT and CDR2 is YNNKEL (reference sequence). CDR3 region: CASSQDRLAGRAEQYF. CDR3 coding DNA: TGTGCCAGCAGCCAAGACCGACTAGCGGGTCGTGCCGAGCAGTACTTC.

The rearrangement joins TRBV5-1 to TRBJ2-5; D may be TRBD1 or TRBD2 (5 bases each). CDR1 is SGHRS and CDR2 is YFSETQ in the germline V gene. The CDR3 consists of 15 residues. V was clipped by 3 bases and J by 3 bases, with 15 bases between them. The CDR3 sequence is CASSSDTGTEETQYF. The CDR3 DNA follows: TGCGCCAGCAGCTCAGATACCGGGACGGAAGAGACCCAGTACTTC. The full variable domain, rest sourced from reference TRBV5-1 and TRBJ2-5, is KAGVTQTPRYLIKTRGQQVTLSCSPISGHRSVSWYQQTPGQGLQFLFEYFSETQRNKGNFPGRFSGRQFSNSRSEMNVSTLELGDSALYLCASSSDTGTEETQYFGPGTRLLVL.

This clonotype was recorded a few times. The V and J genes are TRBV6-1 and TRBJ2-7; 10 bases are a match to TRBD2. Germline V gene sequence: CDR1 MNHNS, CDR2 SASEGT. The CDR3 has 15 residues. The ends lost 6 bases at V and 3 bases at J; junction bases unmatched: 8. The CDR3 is CASRDRLAGGYEQYF. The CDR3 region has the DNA TGTGCCAGCAGAGACAGACTAGCGGGTGGCTACGAGCAGTACTTC.

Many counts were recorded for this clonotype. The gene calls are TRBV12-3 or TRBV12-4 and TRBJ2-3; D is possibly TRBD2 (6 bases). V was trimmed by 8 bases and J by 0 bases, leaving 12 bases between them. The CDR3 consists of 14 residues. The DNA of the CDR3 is TGTGCCAGCTCAGATAGCGGTAGCACAGATACGCAGTATTTT. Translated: CASSDSGSTDTQYF.

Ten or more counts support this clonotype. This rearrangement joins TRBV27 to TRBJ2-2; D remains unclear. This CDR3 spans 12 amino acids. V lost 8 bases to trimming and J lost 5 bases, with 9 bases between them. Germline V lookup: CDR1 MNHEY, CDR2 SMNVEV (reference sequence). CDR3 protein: CASGKRTGELFF. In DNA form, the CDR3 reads TGTGCCAGCGGTAAAAGGACCGGGGAGCTGTTTTTT.

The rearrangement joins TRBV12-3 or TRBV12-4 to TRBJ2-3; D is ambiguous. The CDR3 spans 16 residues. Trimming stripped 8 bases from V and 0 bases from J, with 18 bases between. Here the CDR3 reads CASPPPVYSSTDTQYF. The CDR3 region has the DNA TGTGCCAGCCCCCCTCCTGTCTACTCTAGCACAGATACGCAGTATTTT.

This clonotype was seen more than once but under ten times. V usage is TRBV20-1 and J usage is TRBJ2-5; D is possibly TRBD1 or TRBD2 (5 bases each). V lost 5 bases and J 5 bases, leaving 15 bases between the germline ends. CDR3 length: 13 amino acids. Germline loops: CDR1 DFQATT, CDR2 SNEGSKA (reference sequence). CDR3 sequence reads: CSAPDGGEETQYF. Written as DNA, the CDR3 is TGCAGTGCTCCCGATGGGGGAGAGGAGACCCAGTACTTC.

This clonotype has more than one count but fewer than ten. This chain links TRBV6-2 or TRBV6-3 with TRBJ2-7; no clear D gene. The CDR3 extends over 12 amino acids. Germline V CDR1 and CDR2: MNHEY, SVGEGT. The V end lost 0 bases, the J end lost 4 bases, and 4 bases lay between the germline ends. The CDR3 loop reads CASSYSTYEQYF. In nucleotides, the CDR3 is TGTGCCAGCAGTTACTCGACATACGAGCAGTACTTC.